This entry lists 10 T cell receptor beta chains sequenced from one sample in a study of blood T cell repertoires in COVID-19. The repertoire was sequenced with immunoSEQ multiplex PCR; TCRdb's copy has only in-frame clones and lacks some. Of 30,000 to 45,000 clones in the sample, approximately 90% were seen once. The source material was peripheral blood. These TCRs come from a human donor in a cohort sampled during active COVID-19.

V and J are TRBV10-3 and TRBJ2-5, with TRBD2 matching 7 bases. Germline CDR1 reads ENHRY; CDR2 reads SYGVKD. J was trimmed by 4 bases and V by 10 bases; bases with no gene match: 9. This CDR3 is built from 13 residues. CDR3 DNA sequence: TGTGCCACGGGGGGTACCGTAGCAGAGACCCAGTACTTC. Its translation: CATGGTVAETQYF.

The chain has TRBV5-8 and TRBJ1-2, with D possibly being TRBD1 (5 bases). The ends were cut back, 2 bases at V and 5 bases at J, with 7 bases in the middle. The CDR3 loop spans 12 amino acids. Germline CDR1 reads SGHTS; CDR2 reads YDEGEE. The CDR3: CASSFPGYGYTF. DNA for the CDR3: TGTGCCAGCAGCTTTCCAGGGTATGGCTACACCTTC. Filled out from reference TRBV5-8 and TRBJ1-2, the complete variable domain reads EAGVTQSPTHLIKTRGQQATLRCSPISGHTSVYWYQQALGLGLQFLLWYDEGEERNRGNFPPRFSGRQFPNYSSELNVNALELEDSALYLCASSFPGYGYTFGSGTRLTVV.

The chain joins TRBV4-1 to TRBJ1-3; D gene uncertain. Looked up from germline, CDR1 is MGHRA and CDR2 is YSYEKL. V was trimmed by 1 base and J by 4 bases, leaving 8 bases between them. CDR3 length: 14 amino acids. CDR3 region: CASSQALQGNTIYF. As DNA, the CDR3 is TGCGCCAGCAGCCAAGCCTTACAAGGAAACACCATATATTTT.

The chain employs TRBV12-3 or TRBV12-4 and TRBJ1-2, with 8 positions matching TRBD1. Trimming at V came to 5 bases and at J to 8 bases, leaving 7 bases not matched to a gene. This CDR3 has 13 residues. In nucleotides, the CDR3 is TGTGCCAGCAGTGCGCAGGGGGCGGGGGGCTACACCTTC. Amino acid sequence: CASSAQGAGGYTF.

V usage is TRBV4-3 and J usage is TRBJ2-1; 7 bases map to TRBD2. CDR1 is LGHNA and CDR2 is YSLEER in the germline V gene. The CDR3 is made up of 16 amino acids. Trimming removed 0 bases from V and 3 bases from J; junction bases left unmatched: 5. The CDR3 spells CASSQDLGGFYNEQFF. CDR3 DNA: TGCGCCAGCAGCCAAGATCTGGGGGGGTTCTACAATGAGCAGTTCTTC.

This rearrangement joins TRBV6-2 or TRBV6-3 to TRBJ2-7; D uncertain. Germline CDR1 MNHEY, CDR2 SVGEGT. This CDR3 comprises 12 residues. V lost 2 bases and J 6 bases, leaving 8 bases between the germline ends. The CDR3 DNA reads as TGTGCCAGCAGTTACGGCGGCACCGAGCAGTACTTC. It specifies CASSYGGTEQYF.

This rearrangement joins TRBV27 to TRBJ2-5; 9 bases agree with TRBD1. J gave up 2 bases and V 3 bases, and 1 base lay outside the gene matches. Germline V CDR1 and CDR2: MNHEY, SMNVEV (reference sequence). The CDR3 is made up of 14 amino acids. The CDR3 spells CASSFDRGQETQYF. CDR3 nucleotide sequence: TGTGCCAGCAGTTTCGACAGGGGGCAAGAGACCCAGTACTTC.

The CDR3 DNA follows: TGTGCCAGCAGTGTACACGGGGGCAATCAGCCCCAGCATTTT. It codes for CASSVHGGNQPQHF. V gene TRBV2 combines with J gene TRBJ1-5, with D unclear. CDR1 SNHLY and CDR2 FYNNEI come from the germline V gene. This CDR3 contains 14 residues. Between the trimmed V and J ends, which lost 4 bases and 2 bases, there was a span of 9 bases.

The gene calls are TRBV7-3 and TRBJ2-3; TRBD1 is a possible D gene (6 bases). The CDR3 is 13 residues long. V was trimmed by 7 bases and J by 4 bases, leaving 12 bases between them. CDR1 and CDR2 from the germline V gene are SGHTA and FQGTGA. DNA of the CDR3: TGTGCCAGCAACACAGGGAGCGCAGATACGCAGTATTTT. As protein: CASNTGSADTQYF.

This chain connects TRBV2 to TRBJ2-3; TRBD2 agrees at 8 bases. V lost 6 bases and J lost 1; bases outside the gene matches: 9. This CDR3 comprises 16 residues. Germline assignment: CDR1 SNHLY and CDR2 FYNNEI. CDR3 nucleotide sequence: TGTGCCAGCAGGTTCGCCGGGGGGGGGCGCACAGATACGCAGTATTTT. This sequence encodes CASRFAGGGRTDTQYF. Full variable domain (outside the CDR3, taken from reference TRBV2 and TRBJ2-3): EPEVTQTPSHQVTQMGQEVILRCVPISNHLYFYWYRQILGQKVEFLVSFYNNEISEKSEIFDDQFSVERPDGSNFTLKIRSTKLEDSAMYFCASRFAGGGRTDTQYFGPGTRLTVL.